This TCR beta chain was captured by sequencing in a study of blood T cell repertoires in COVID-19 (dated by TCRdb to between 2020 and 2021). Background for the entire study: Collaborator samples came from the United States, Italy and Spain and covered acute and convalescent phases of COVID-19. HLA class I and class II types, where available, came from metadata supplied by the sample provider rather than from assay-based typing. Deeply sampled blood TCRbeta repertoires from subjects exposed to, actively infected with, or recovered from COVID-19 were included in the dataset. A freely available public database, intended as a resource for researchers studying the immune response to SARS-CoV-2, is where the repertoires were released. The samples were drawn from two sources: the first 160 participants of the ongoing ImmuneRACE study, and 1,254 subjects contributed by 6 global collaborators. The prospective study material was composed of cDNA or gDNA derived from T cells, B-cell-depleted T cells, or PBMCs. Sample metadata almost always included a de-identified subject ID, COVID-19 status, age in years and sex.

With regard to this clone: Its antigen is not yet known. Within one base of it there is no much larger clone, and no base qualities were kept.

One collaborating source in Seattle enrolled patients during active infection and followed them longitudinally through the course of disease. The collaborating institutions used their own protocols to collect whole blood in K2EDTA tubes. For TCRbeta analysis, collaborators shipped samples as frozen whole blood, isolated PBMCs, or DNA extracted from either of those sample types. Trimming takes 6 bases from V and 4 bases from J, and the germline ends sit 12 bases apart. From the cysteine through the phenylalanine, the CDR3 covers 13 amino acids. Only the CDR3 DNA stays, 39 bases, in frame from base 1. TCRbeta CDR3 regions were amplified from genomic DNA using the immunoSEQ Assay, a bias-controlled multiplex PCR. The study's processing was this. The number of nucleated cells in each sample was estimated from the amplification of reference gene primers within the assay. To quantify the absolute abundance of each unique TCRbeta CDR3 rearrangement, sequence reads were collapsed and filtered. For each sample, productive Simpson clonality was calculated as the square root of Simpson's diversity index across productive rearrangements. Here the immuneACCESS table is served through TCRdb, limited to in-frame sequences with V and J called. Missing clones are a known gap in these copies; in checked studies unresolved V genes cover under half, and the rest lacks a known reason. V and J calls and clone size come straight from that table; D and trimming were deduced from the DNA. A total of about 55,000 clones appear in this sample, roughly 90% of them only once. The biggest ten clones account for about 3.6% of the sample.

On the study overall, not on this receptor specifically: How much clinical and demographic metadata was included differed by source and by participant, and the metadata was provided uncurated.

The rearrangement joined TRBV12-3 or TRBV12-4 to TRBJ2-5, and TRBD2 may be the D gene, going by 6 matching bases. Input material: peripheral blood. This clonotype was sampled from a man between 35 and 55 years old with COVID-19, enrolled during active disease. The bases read TGTGCCAGCAGCTGGACGGGACTAGAGACCCAGTACTTC. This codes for CASSWTGLETQYF.